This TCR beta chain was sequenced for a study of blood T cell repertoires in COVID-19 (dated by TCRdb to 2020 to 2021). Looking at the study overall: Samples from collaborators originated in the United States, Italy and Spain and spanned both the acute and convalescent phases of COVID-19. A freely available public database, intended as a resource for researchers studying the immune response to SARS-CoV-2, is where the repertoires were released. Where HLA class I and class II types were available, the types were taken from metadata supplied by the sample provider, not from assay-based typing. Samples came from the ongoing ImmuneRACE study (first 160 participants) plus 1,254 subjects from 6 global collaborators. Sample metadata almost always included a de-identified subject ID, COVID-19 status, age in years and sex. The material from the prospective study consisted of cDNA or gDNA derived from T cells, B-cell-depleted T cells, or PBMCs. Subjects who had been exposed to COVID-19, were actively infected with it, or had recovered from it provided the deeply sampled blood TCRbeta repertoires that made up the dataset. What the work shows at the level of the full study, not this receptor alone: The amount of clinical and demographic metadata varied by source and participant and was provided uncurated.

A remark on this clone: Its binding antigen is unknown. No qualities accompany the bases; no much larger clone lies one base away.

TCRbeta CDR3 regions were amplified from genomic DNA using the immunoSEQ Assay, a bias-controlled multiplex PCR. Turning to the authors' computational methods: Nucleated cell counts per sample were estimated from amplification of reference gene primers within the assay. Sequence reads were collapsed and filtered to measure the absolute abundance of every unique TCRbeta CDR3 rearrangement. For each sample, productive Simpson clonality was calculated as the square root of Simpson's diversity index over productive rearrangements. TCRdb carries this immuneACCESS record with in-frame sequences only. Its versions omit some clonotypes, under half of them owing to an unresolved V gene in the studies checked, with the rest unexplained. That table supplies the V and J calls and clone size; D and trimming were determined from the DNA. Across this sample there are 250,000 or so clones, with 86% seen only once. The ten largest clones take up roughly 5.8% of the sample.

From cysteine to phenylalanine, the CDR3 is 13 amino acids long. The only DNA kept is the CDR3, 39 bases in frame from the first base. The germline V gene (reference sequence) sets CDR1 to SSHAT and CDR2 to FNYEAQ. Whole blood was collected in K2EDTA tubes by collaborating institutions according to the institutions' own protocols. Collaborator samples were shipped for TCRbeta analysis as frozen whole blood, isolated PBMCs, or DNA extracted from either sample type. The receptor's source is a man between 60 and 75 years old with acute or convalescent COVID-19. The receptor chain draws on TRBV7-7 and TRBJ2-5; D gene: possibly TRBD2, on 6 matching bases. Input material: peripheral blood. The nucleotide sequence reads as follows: TGTGCTAGCTCGGGGGACTTTAGAGAGACCCAGTACTTC. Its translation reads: CASSGDFRETQYF.